The 13 T cell receptor beta chains reported below all come from one sample, sequenced in a study of T cell responses to AZD1222 COVID-19 vaccine. Method: immunoSEQ multiplex PCR; TCRdb's copy keeps in-frame clones and lacks some. The table lists 120,000 to 150,000 clones, approximately 90% of them singletons, with approximately 6% in the top ten. Sequencing used peripheral blood, obtained on day 0 of AZD1222 vaccination. The receptors here all came from an adult in good health.

The chain joins TRBV28 to TRBJ2-1, with 13 bases identical to TRBD2. V gave up 3 bases and J gave up 8 bases; unmatched junction bases: 13. CDR3 size: 18 residues. Germline loops: CDR1 MDHEN, CDR2 SYDVKM. Written as DNA, the CDR3 is TGTGCCAGCAGTTTCGGACTAGCGGGAGACCTCGTCCCCTATGAGCAGTTCTTC. It yields the protein CASSFGLAGDLVPYEQFF. The variable domain in full, completed from reference TRBV28 and TRBJ2-1, reads DVKVTQSSRYLVKRTGEKVFLECVQDMDHENMFWYRQDPGLGLRLIYFSYDVKMKEKGDIPEGYSVSREKKERFSLILESASTNQTSMYLCASSFGLAGDLVPYEQFFGPGTRLTVL.

V and J are TRBV5-6 and TRBJ1-2; perhaps TRBD1 as D (5 bases). This CDR3 has 14 amino acids. Germline V gene lookup returns CDR1 SGHDT and CDR2 YYEEEE. Trimming stripped 0 bases from V and 2 bases from J, with 8 bases between. The CDR3: CASSLGQGNYGYTF. Here the CDR3 DNA reads TGTGCCAGCAGCTTGGGCCAGGGAAACTATGGCTACACCTTC.

The chain couples TRBV12-3 or TRBV12-4 to TRBJ1-5; weak D call: TRBD1 (6 bases). The CDR3 is 13 residues long. V dropped 5 bases and J dropped 4 bases, with 9 bases sitting between them. Written as DNA, the CDR3 is TGTGCCAGCAGTCCTCAGGGGAATCAGCCCCAGCATTTT. This gives the protein CASSPQGNQPQHF.

The rearrangement joins TRBV19 to TRBJ2-7, with D possibly being TRBD1 (6 bases). The V gene lost 3 bases and the J gene lost 5 bases, with 14 bases spanning the gap. CDR1 LNHDA and CDR2 SQIVND come from the germline V gene (reference sequence). This CDR3 contains 14 residues. The CDR3 nucleotides are TGTGCCAGTAGTATTACAGGGTTTGGGAACGAGCAGTACTTC. Translation: CASSITGFGNEQYF.

The J gene is TRBJ2-5, the V gene TRBV5-4, with D uncertain. In germline, CDR1 is SGHNT, CDR2 YYREEE (reference sequence). Trimming took 5 bases from V and 5 from J, leaving 19 bases between them. The CDR3 length is 15 residues. The CDR3 nucleotides are TGTGCCAGCAGTTCTCCGGTCAGAGGCCAGGAGACCCAGTACTTC. This translates into CASSSPVRGQETQYF.

In this sample, this clone turned up once. The rearrangement uses TRBV7-8 and TRBJ2-7, with 8 bases identical to TRBD2. With V trimmed by 1 base and J by 2 bases, 7 bases remained unmatched. The CDR3 length is 16 residues. The germline V gene has CDR1 SGHVS and CDR2 FQNEAQ. CDR3 residues: CASSLVQTSATYEQYF. The CDR3 DNA reads TGTGCCAGCAGCTTAGTTCAGACTAGCGCGACCTACGAGCAGTACTTC.

The chain has TRBV28 and TRBJ2-3; D is unresolved. CDR3 size: 12 residues. CDR1 MDHEN and CDR2 SYDVKM come from the germline V gene. Trimming pared 2 bases from V and 5 bases from J, leaving 5 bases between. CDR3 DNA sequence: TGTGCCAGCAGTTTACGGCGAGATACGCAGTATTTT. It encodes CASSLRRDTQYF.

As for this clone: One end of the junction fails to match germline, which may point to a read error. This chain joins TRBV6-4 and TRBJ1-5, with a possible D match to TRBD1 (6 bases). Germline assignment: CDR1 MRHNA and CDR2 SNTAGT. The CDR3 sequence is 14 residues long. CDR3 coding DNA: TGTGCCGGGGAGGATAGGCGGGGGCAATCAGCCCCAGCATTT. This translates into CAGEDRRGQSAPAF.

V usage is TRBV4-1 and J usage is TRBJ2-7, with D unclear. CDR1 and CDR2 (germline): MGHRA, YSYEKL. This CDR3 comprises 16 residues. V was shortened by 0 bases and J by 1 base, with 13 bases between the two germline ends. CDR3 sequence: CASSQERGSSSYEQYF. CDR3 nucleotides: TGCGCCAGCAGCCAAGAACGAGGCAGCTCATCCTACGAGCAGTACTTC.

This clone has just one count. The gene calls are TRBV7-2 and TRBJ1-2; 7 positions agree with TRBD1. The V gene's germline CDR1 is SGHTA and CDR2 FQGNSA. The CDR3 runs to 14 residues. V was pared by 1 base and J by 8 bases, with 7 bases of the junction left unmatched. The CDR3 DNA is TGTGCCAGCAGCTTAGAGACAGGGATGGGAGGCTACACCTTC. Protein sequence: CASSLETGMGGYTF.

J is TRBJ1-4 and V is TRBV9, with 9 bases identical to TRBD1. Per the germline V gene, CDR1 is SGDLS and CDR2 is YYNGEE. V shed 0 bases and J 4 bases; nucleotides not matched to a gene: 7. The CDR3 extends over 17 amino acids. The DNA of the CDR3 is TGTGCCAGCAGCGTAGCCGGGGACAGGGAAATTAATGAAAAACTGTTTTTT. Translation: CASSVAGDREINEKLFF.

The V and J genes are TRBV9 and TRBJ2-7; D is ambiguous. CDR1 SGDLS and CDR2 YYNGEE come from the germline V gene. The CDR3 consists of 13 residues. The V gene lost 4 bases and the J gene lost 5 bases, with 13 bases spanning the gap. CDR3 sequence (DNA): TGTGCCAGCAGCCCCTCGCCAGGCCACGAGCAGTACTTC. Protein: CASSPSPGHEQYF.

The table lists this clone with a count of one. V and J are TRBV4-3 and TRBJ2-5; 9 nucleotides line up with TRBD1. This CDR3 has 13 residues. Germline CDR1 and CDR2: LGHNA and YSLEER. The junction had 3 bases not matched to a gene; V was cut back by 4 bases and J by 6 bases. The DNA of the CDR3 is TGCGCCAGCAGCCTTGACAGGGGGAAGACCCAGTACTTC. Translation: CASSLDRGKTQYF.